Listed here is a single T cell receptor beta chain. This record belongs to a study of blood T cell repertoires in COVID-19. Study summary: Whether acute or convalescent, the COVID-19 samples came from the United States, Italy and Spain. PBMCs, B-cell-depleted T cells, or T cells were the source of the cDNA or gDNA that made up the material.

CDR3 size: 16 residues. Looked up from germline, CDR1 is KGHDR and CDR2 is SFDVKD. Trimming took 3 bases from V and 2 from J, leaving 15 bases between them. Patients in Seattle were enrolled during active infection, then followed longitudinally. In the source study's methods: Cell counts per sample came from amplifying reference gene primers. Assay used: immunoSEQ multiplex PCR; TCRdb lists only in-frame clones, some missing. V and J calls and clone size are given by that table; D and trimming were obtained from the DNA. The sample contains about 97,000 clones, approximately 92% of which appear only once.

The sequence was obtained from a woman between 50 and 59 years old with COVID-19, enrolled during active disease. Sequencing was done on a sample of peripheral blood. The V and J genes are TRBV24-1 and TRBJ2-5, with a tentative D call TRBD1 (5 bases). The CDR3 region has the DNA TGTGCCACCAGTGATCGGCGACAGCCTTTTCAAGAGACCCAGTACTTC. It translates to CATSDRRQPFQETQYF.